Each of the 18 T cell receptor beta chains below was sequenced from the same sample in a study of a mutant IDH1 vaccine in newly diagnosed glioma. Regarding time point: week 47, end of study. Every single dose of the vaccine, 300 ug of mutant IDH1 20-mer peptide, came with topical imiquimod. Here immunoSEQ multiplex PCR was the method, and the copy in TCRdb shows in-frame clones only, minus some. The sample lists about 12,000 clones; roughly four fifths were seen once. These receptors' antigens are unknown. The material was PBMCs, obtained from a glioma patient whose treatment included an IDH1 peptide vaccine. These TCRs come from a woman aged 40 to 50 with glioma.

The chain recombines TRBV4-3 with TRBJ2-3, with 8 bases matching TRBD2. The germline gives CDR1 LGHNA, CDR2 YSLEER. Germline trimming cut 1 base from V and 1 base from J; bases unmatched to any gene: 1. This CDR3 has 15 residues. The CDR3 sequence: CASSQAAGGTDTQYF. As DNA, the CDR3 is TGCGCCAGCAGCCAAGCAGCGGGGGGCACAGATACGCAGTATTTT.

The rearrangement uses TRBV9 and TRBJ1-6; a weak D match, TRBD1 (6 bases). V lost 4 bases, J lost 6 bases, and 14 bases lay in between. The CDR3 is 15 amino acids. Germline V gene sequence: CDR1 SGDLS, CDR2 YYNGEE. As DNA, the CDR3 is TGTGCCAGCAGCCAAGGACAGTCGAGTAATTCACCCCTCCACTTT. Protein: CASSQGQSSNSPLHF. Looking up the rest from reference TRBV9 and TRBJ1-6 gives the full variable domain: DSGVTQTPKHLITATGQRVTLRCSPRSGDLSVYWYQQSLDQGLQFLIQYYNGEERAKGNILERFSAQQFPDLHSELNLSSLELGDSALYFCASSQGQSSNSPLHFGNGTRLTVT.

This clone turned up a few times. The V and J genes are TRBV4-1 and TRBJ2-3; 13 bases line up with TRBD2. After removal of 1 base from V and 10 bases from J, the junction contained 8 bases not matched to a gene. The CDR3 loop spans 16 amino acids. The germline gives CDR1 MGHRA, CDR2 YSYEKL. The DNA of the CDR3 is TGCGCCAGCAGCCAAGGGTTGGGGACTAGCGGGGCTGCGCAGTATTTT. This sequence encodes CASSQGLGTSGAAQYF.

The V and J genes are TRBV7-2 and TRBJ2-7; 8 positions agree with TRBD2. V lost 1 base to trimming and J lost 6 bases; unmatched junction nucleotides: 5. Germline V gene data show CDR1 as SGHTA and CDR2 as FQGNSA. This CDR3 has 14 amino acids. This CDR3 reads CASSLGAGGREQYF. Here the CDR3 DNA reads TGTGCCAGCAGCTTAGGGGCGGGGGGACGCGAGCAGTACTTC.

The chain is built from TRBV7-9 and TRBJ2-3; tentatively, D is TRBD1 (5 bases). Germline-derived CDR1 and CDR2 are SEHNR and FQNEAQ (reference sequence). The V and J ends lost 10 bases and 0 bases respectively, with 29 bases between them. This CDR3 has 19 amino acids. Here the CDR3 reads CANRRVLVSIESSTDTQYF. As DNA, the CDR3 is TGTGCCAACAGGCGAGTCCTAGTCTCGATAGAAAGTAGCACAGATACGCAGTATTTT.

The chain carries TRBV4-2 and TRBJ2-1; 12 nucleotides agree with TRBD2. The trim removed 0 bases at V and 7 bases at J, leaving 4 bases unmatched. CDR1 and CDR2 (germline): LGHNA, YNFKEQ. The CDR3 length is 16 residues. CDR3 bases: TGTGCCAGCAGCCAAGATGGGACTAGCGGGTGGAATGAGCAGTTCTTC. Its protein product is CASSQDGTSGWNEQFF.

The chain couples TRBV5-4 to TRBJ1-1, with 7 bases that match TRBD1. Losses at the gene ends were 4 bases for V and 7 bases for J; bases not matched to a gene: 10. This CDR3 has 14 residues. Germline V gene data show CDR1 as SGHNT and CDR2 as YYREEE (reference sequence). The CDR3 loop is CASSKGQTELEAFF. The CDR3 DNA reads TGTGCCAGCAGCAAGGGACAGACCGAACTTGAAGCTTTCTTT.

CDR3 in DNA: TGTGCCAGCAGCTTGGGGGGTAGCGGGAGTTGGTCCTACGAGCAGTACTTC. Its translation is CASSLGGSGSWSYEQYF. This chain links TRBV5-4 with TRBJ2-7; TRBD2 matches 9 bases. V dropped 0 bases and J dropped 1; count of bases not matched to a gene: 8. CDR1 and CDR2 from the germline V gene are SGHNT and YYREEE (reference sequence). CDR3 length: 17 residues. Full variable domain (rest looked up from reference TRBV5-4 and TRBJ2-7): ETGVTQSPTHLIKTRGQQVTLRCSSQSGHNTVSWYQQALGQGPQFIFQYYREEENGRGNFPPRFSGLQFPNYSSELNVNALELDDSALYLCASSLGGSGSWSYEQYFGPGTRLTVT.

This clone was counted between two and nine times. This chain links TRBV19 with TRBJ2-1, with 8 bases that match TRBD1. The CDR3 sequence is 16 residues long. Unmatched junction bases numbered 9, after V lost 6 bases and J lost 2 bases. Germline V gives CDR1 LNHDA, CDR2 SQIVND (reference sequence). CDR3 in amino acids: CASSRGQGVTYNEQFF. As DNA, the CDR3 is TGTGCCAGTAGCCGAGGACAGGGAGTTACCTACAATGAGCAGTTCTTC.

CDR3 sequence: CASSQDLRGYTEAFF. DNA of the CDR3: TGCGCCAGCAGCCAAGACCTCAGGGGGTATACTGAAGCTTTCTTT. The gene calls are TRBV4-3 and TRBJ1-1, with TRBD1 matching 7 bases. Germline V gene data show CDR1 as LGHNA and CDR2 as YSLEER. V lost 0 bases, J lost 5 bases, and 6 bases stayed unmatched. This CDR3 has 15 amino acids.

The CDR3 is CASSLNGGPYNEQFF. The DNA of the CDR3 is TGTGCCAGCAGTCTTAACGGGGGGCCCTACAATGAGCAGTTCTTC. The chain employs TRBV6-5 and TRBJ2-1, with D perhaps matching TRBD2 (7 bases). Trimming shortened V by 5 bases and J by 2 bases, and 13 bases separated the two germline ends. CDR3 length equals 15 residues. Germline values: CDR1 MNHEY, CDR2 SVGAGI.

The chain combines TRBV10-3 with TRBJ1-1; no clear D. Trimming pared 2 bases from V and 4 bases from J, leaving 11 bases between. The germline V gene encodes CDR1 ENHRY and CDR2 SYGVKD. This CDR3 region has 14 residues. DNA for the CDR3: TGTGCCATCAGTGAGGGAAGTCTCCTCACTGAAGCTTTCTTT. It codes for CAISEGSLLTEAFF.

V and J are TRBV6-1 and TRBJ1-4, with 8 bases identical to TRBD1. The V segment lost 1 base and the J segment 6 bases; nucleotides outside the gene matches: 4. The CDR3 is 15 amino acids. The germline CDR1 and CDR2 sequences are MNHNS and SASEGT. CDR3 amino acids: CASSEDDRGHEKLFF. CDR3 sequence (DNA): TGTGCCAGCAGTGAAGACGACAGGGGACATGAAAAACTGTTTTTT.

The CDR3 loop is CASRATTGIFTEAFF. CDR3 in DNA: TGTGCCAGCAGGGCCACGACAGGGATATTCACTGAAGCTTTCTTT. The rearrangement links TRBV28 to TRBJ1-1; 7 nucleotides line up with TRBD1. Germline-derived CDR1 and CDR2 are MDHEN and SYDVKM. V gave up 6 bases and J gave up 4 bases; unmatched junction bases: 11. The CDR3 length is 15 residues.

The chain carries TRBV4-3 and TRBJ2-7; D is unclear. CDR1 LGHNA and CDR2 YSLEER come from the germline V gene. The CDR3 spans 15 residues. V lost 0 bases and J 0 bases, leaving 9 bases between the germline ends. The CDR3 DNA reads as TGCGCCAGCAGCCAAGAGCCGCATAGCTCCTACGAGCAGTACTTC. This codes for CASSQEPHSSYEQYF.

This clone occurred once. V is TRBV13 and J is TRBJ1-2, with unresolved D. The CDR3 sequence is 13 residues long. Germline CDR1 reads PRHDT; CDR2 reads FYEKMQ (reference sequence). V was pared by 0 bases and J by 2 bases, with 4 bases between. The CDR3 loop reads CASSLGGNYGYTF. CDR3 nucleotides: TGTGCCAGCAGCTTAGGGGGGAACTATGGCTACACCTTC.

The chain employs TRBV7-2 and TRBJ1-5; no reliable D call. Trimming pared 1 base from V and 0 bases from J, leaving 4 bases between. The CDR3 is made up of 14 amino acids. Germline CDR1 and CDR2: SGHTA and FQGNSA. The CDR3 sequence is CASSLVVSNQPQHF. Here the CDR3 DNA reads TGTGCCAGCAGCTTAGTGGTTAGCAATCAGCCCCAGCATTTT.

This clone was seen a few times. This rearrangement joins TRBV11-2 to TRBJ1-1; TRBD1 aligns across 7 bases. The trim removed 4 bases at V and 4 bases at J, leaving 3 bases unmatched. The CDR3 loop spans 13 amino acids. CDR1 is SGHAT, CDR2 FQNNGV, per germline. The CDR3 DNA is TGTGCCAGCAGCTCGTACAGGGGCACTGAAGCTTTCTTT. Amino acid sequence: CASSSYRGTEAFF.